One T cell receptor (beta chain) is described in this entry. Its antigen is undetermined. This sample was included in a study of PD-1 blockade in classical Hodgkin lymphoma. As to time point: cycle 4 day 1 (C4D1), after less than 7 weeks of nivolumab. Every patient had relapsed following autologous stem cell transplantation, and cohorts differed in brentuximab vedotin exposure. Classifying best responses yielded complete response, partial response or progressive disease. This CDR3 is 17 amino acids long. Per the germline V gene, CDR1 is SGHTA and CDR2 is FQGNSA. J was trimmed by 7 bases and V by 4 bases; bases with no gene match: 13. Study-level points and caveats: Reported findings placed baseline TCR diversity lower in newly diagnosed patients (compared with healthy donors).

Using immunoSEQ multiplex PCR, the repertoire was profiled, and TCRdb retains in-frame clones only, with some absent. The sample records some 95,000 clones, just over 90% being singletons. This sequence joins TRBV7-2 and TRBJ2-1; 10 nucleotides line up with TRBD2. The receptor's source is a human donor with classical Hodgkin lymphoma. This material consisted of peripheral blood mononuclear cells (PBMCs), taken before the fourth cycle of nivolumab. The CDR3 sequence: CASSSRTASGGRNEQFF. CDR3 sequence (DNA): TGTGCCAGCAGCTCCCGCACGGCTAGCGGGGGCAGGAATGAGCAGTTCTTC.